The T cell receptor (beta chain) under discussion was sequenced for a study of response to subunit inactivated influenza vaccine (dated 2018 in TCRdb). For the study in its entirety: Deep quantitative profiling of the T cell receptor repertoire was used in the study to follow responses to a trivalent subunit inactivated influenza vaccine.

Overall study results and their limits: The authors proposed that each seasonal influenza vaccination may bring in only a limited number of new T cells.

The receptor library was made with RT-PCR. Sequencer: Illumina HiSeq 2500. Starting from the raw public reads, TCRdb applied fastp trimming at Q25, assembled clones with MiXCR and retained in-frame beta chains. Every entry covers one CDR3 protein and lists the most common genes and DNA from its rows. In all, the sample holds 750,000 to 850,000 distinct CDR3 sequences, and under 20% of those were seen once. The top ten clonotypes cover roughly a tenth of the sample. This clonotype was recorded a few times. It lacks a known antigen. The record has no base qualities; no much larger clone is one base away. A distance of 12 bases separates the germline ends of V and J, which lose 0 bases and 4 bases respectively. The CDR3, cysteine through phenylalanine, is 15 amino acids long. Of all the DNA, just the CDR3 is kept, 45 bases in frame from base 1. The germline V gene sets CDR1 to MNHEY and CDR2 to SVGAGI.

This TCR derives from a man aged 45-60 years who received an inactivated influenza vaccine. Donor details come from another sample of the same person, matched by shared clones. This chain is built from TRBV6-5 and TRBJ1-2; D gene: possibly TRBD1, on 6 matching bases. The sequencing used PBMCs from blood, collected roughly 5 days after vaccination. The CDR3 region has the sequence CASSYSSGQIYGYTF. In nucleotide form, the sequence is TGTGCCAGCAGTTACTCGTCAGGACAGATCTATGGCTACACCTTC.